The 4 T cell receptor beta chains given below trace back to one sample, sequenced in a study of T cell changes during pregnancy in multiple sclerosis. Repertoires were generated with immunoSEQ multiplex PCR, while TCRdb's copy carries only in-frame clones and drops some. This table has some 70,000 clones, 92% appearing once. The input for sequencing was CD8+ T cells from peripheral blood mononuclear cells, taken in the third trimester of pregnancy. These TCRs come from a female donor in good health, enrolled as a control in a pregnancy study.

The rearrangement joins TRBV4-2 to TRBJ1-2, with D perhaps TRBD1 (6 bases). The length of the CDR3 is 14 residues. Germline CDR1 reads LGHNA; CDR2 reads YNFKEQ. Trimming left V 0 bases short and J 8 bases short, with 13 bases between. The CDR3 coding sequence is TGTGCCAGCAGCCAAGACCCATCCAGGGGAGGCTACACCTTC. Its protein product is CASSQDPSRGGYTF.

The chain joins TRBV5-1 to TRBJ2-1; TRBD2 agrees at 14 bases. This CDR3 is 16 amino acids long. Germline V gene lookup returns CDR1 SGHRS and CDR2 YFSETQ. The trim removed 0 bases at V and 8 bases at J, leaving 4 bases unmatched. CDR3 DNA: TGCGCCAGCAGCTTGGGACTAGCGGGGGGGCCGGATGAGCAGTTCTTC. It yields the protein CASSLGLAGGPDEQFF.

The chain couples TRBV5-5 to TRBJ2-7; D is perhaps TRBD2 (5 bases). Germline CDR1 is SGHKS and CDR2 is YYEKEE (reference sequence). The CDR3 extends over 17 amino acids. V lost 4 bases and J 0 bases, leaving 20 bases between the germline ends. The CDR3 coding sequence is TGTGCCAGCAGCCTGGAGGCTGTGGGCCGTAGCTCCTACGAGCAGTACTTC. It encodes CASSLEAVGRSSYEQYF. Filled out from reference TRBV5-5 and TRBJ2-7, the complete variable domain reads DAGVTQSPTHLIKTRGQQVTLRCSPISGHKSVSWYQQVLGQGPQFIFQYYEKEERGRGNFPDRFSARQFPNYSSELNVNALLLGDSALYLCASSLEAVGRSSYEQYFGPGTRLTVT.

The chain recombines TRBV9 with TRBJ2-4, with 7 bases lining up with TRBD2. The CDR3 is 16 residues long. V was clipped by 0 bases and J by 3 bases; unmatched bases: 6. Germline V gene lookup returns CDR1 SGDLS and CDR2 YYNGEE. CDR3 sequence: CASSVGGGLFKNIQYF. DNA for the CDR3: TGTGCCAGCAGCGTAGGGGGAGGGTTATTCAAAAACATTCAGTACTTC.